A selection of T cell receptor beta chains follows, all from one sample in a study of blood T cell repertoires in COVID-19. Produced via immunoSEQ multiplex PCR; TCRdb's table is partial and in-frame only. The sample holds about 50,000 clones, 70% to 85% seen once. Sequencing was carried out using PBMCs or T cells enriched from blood (not recorded which). All receptors derive from a woman aged 45-65 years with acute COVID-19. The CDR3 runs from the conserved cysteine through the conserved F or W. The D gene is left open where the match is weak. For some rows the clone size is stated as once, few or many, or as a class when expanded; others skip it.

>TRBV4-2|NA|TRBJ1-2|NA|13
TGTGCCAGCAGTCCGCGGGGAGGGAGTGGCTACACCTTC
CASSPRGGSGYTF
>TRBV2|NA|TRBJ1-1|few|13
TGTGCCAGCAACGTACAGGAGAACACTGAAGCTTTCTTT
CASNVQENTEAFF
>TRBV28|TRBD1|TRBJ2-3|NA|16
TGTGCCAGCAGTGCCCGGGACAGGGGTCTAACAGATACGCAGTATTTT
CASSARDRGLTDTQYF
>TRBV5-1|NA|TRBJ1-1|NA|13
TGCGCCAGCAGCTTGGTGGACAAGACTGAAGCTTTCTTT
CASSLVDKTEAFF
>TRBV6-2/TRBV6-3|TRBD2|TRBJ2-5|few|18
TGTGCCAGCAGTTACCGGAGCGGGGGGGCACTATTTAAAGAGACCCAGTACTTC
CASSYRSGGALFKETQYF
>TRBV6-5|NA|TRBJ1-4|NA|14
TGTGCCAGCAGCCTAGGGGGTACGGGTGAAAAACTGTTTTTT
CASSLGGTGEKLFF
>TRBV13|NA|TRBJ2-7|NA|11
TGTGCCAGCAGCCACAACTACGAGCAGTACTTC
CASSHNYEQYF
>TRBV2|NA|TRBJ2-5|NA|13
TGTGCCACCCAAGGGGACTGGGGAGAGACCCAGTACTTC
CATQGDWGETQYF
>TRBV21-1|NA|TRBJ2-3|NA|18
TGTGCCAGCAGCAAAAGGAAGGTGAGGGGGAGAGGGACAGATACGCAGTATTTT
CASSKRKVRGRGTDTQYF
>TRBV4-2|NA|TRBJ1-4|few|14
TGTGCCAGCAGCCAAGTGCAGGGAAAGGAAAAACTGTTTTTT
CASSQVQGKEKLFF
>TRBV27|TRBD2|TRBJ2-1|NA|16
TGTGCCAGCAGTCCTTACTTAGCGGGGGGGACGAATGAGCAGTTCTTC
CASSPYLAGGTNEQFF
>TRBV11-2|TRBD2|TRBJ2-1|few|16
TGTGCCAGCAGCTCCGTAGCGGGGGGGCCGGGGAATGAGCAGTTCTTC
CASSSVAGGPGNEQFF
>TRBV5-1|NA|TRBJ2-7|few|14
TGCGCCAGCAGCTTGGGGCGGCAGGGCTACGAGCAGTACTTC
CASSLGRQGYEQYF
>TRBV2|NA|TRBJ1-2|NA|14
TGTGCCAGCATTTCAAACAAACAGGGTTTGGGCTACACCTTC
CASISNKQGLGYTF
>TRBV5-6|NA|TRBJ2-5|few|12
TGTGCCAGCAACCAAGGCAGGGCGACCCAGTACTTC
CASNQGRATQYF
>TRBV19|TRBD1|TRBJ1-2|few|14
TGTGCCAGTAGTGCGAGGGACAGAGGCTATGGCTACACCTTC
CASSARDRGYGYTF
>TRBV11-1|NA|TRBJ1-1|NA|14
TGTGCCAGCAGCTTAAACAGGGATGAGCATGAAGCTTTCTTT
CASSLNRDEHEAFF
>TRBV7-9|TRBD2|TRBJ2-1|NA|15
TGTGCCAGCAGCTCCCCAGCGGGGGGCTACAATGAGCAGTTCTTC
CASSSPAGGYNEQFF
>TRBV12-5|NA|TRBJ2-5|NA|15
TGTGCTAGTGGTTTCCTAGGGGGGGGCTGGGAGACCCAGTACTTC
CASGFLGGGWETQYF
>TRBV27|NA|TRBJ2-2|NA|14
TGTGCCAGCAGTTTACTATCGAACACCGGGGAGCTGTTTTTT
CASSLLSNTGELFF
>TRBV11-3|TRBD2|TRBJ2-1|NA|16
TGTGCCAGCAGCTTAGATCGCGGGGGGGGCTACAATGAGCAGTTCTTC
CASSLDRGGGYNEQFF
>TRBV6-2/TRBV6-3|NA|TRBJ2-5|NA|16
TGTGCCAGCAGTTACGTCCCGATACAGTACCAAGAGACCCAGTACTTC
CASSYVPIQYQETQYF
>TRBV27|NA|TRBJ1-1|NA|16
TGTGCCAGCAGTTTTTGGGCAGCCAAACCGAACACTGAAGCTTTCTTT
CASSFWAAKPNTEAFF
>TRBV4-1|TRBD2|TRBJ2-1|NA|16
TGCGCCAGCAGCCAAGTGGGGGGGACTACCTACAATGAGCAGTTCTTC
CASSQVGGTTYNEQFF
>TRBV5-5|NA|TRBJ2-7|NA|14
TGTGCCAGCAGCTTGGCGCCAGGGTCGGGCGAGCAGTACTTC
CASSLAPGSGEQYF
>TRBV6-5|TRBD1|TRBJ1-2|NA|13
TGTGCCAGCACCCCTATGGGGGGACAGGGCTACACCTTC
CASTPMGGQGYTF
>TRBV5-1|NA|TRBJ2-1|NA|16
TGCGCCAGCAGCTTAATAGGGGGACAAACGTTCAATGAGCAGTTCTTC
CASSLIGGQTFNEQFF
>TRBV7-6|TRBD2|TRBJ2-5|few|17
TGTGCCAGCAGCTTAGGGGGGACTAGCGGGGGATTGGAGACCCAGTACTTC
CASSLGGTSGGLETQYF
>TRBV7-9|TRBD1|TRBJ1-1|NA|16
TGTGCCAGCAGCTTAGGTCTGGACAGGGAGAACACTGAAGCTTTCTTT
CASSLGLDRENTEAFF